This T cell receptor beta chain was profiled in a study of monozygotic twins with inflammatory bowel disease. Broader study findings: Twins with IBD had fewer clonotypes in common with others than healthy twins, particularly during disease activity. The study found lower TCRbeta diversity (inverse Simpson) in IBD patients than in healthy co-twins.

Germline CDR1 is MNHNS and CDR2 is SASEGT. The CDR3 totals 15 residues. Concerning this clonotype itself: Its antigen is currently unknown.

Eight separate reactions per sample yielded the cDNA. TCRdb reprocessed the 5' RACE reads, keeping one entry per CDR3 protein, no DNA. Its listing shows around 410,000 distinct CDR3 sequences. Each donor had 2.5 ml of blood drawn. The receptor's source is a human donor with ulcerative colitis or Crohn's disease, or a healthy co-twin of an affected twin (not recorded which). This chain connects TRBV6-1 to TRBJ2-5; as DNA is missing, the TRBD1 call by TCRdb cannot be tested. The source material was blood. The CDR3 sequence is CASSPRHGGQETQYF.